This T cell receptor (beta chain) originates from a study of cytomegalovirus exposure and HLA in healthy donors. This CDR3 has 18 amino acids. Germline loops: CDR1 SGHRS, CDR2 YFSETQ. V lost 3 bases, J lost 5 bases, and 13 bases stayed unmatched. The PCR made use of 60 Vbeta and 13 Jbeta primers. Profiled with immunoSEQ multiplex PCR; TCRdb holds only in-frame clones, not every one. The sample records 150,000 to 200,000 clones, around 75% being singletons. In regard to this clone: Its antigen is unknown.

Study-wide results and caveats: An analysis that came later showed most CMV-associated TCR beta chains appearing HLA-restricted. Researchers left out some V segments, among them TRBV6-2 and TRBV6-3, as indistinguishable. A cluster of highly shared sequence variants was likely a sequencing artifact. About 87% or about 30% of the time was how often most TCR beta V segments were productive, according to an earlier analysis.

Sequenced input: PBMCs. The sequence was obtained from a male donor in good health and CMV-seronegative. The rearrangement links TRBV5-1 to TRBJ1-4; 10 bases are a match to TRBD1. CDR3 DNA sequence: TGCGCCAGCAGCTACGACGCCTCCGGACAGGGGGAAAATGAAAAACTGTTTTTT. Encoded protein: CASSYDASGQGENEKLFF.